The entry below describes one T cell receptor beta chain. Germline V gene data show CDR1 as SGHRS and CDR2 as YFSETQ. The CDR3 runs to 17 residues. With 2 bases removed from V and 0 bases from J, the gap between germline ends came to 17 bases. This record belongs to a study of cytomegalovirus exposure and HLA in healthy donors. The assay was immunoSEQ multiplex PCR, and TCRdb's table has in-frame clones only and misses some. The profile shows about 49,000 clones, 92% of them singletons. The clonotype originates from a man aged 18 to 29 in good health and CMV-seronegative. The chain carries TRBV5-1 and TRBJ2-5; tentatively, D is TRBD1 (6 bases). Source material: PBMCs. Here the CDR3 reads CASSFLTGWGNQETQYF. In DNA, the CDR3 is TGCGCCAGCAGCTTCCTGACAGGCTGGGGTAACCAAGAGACCCAGTACTTC.